This TCR beta chain was recovered during a study of T cells after somatic rescue of genetic block. The CDR3 sequence is 14 residues long. Losses at the gene ends were 5 bases for V and 3 bases for J; bases not matched to a gene: 5. The method was immunoSEQ multiplex PCR; TCRdb's version includes in-frame clones alone and lacks a portion of them. The sample yields 100,000 to 120,000 clones, about 89% seen once. Material for sequencing was peripheral blood mononuclear cells (PBMCs). This TCR was recovered from a woman aged 18-29 years. The rearrangement uses TRBV23-1 and TRBJ2-7; 9 bases are a match to TRBD1. TRBV23-1 has ORF status, its function being uncertain. The CDR3 nucleotides read TGCGCCAGCAGTGCACAGGGGGCGGTCTACGAGCAGTACTTC. Its translation is CASSAQGAVYEQYF.